This T cell receptor beta chain derives from a study of blood T cell repertoires in COVID-19. This CDR3 is built from 11 residues. Germline CDR1 is DFQATT and CDR2 is SNEGSKA (reference sequence). The V end was cut by 4 bases, the J end by 4 bases, with 7 bases between. This clone was seen once. Per the original methods: Nucleated cell counts were estimated from reference gene primer amplification. The method was immunoSEQ multiplex PCR; TCRdb's version includes in-frame clones alone and lacks a portion of them. V, J and clone size are those of that table, while D and trimming were read from the DNA. The table includes 350,000 to 450,000 clones, approximately 90% detected once.

The specimen sequenced was PBMCs or T cells enriched from blood (not recorded which). This sequence originates from a woman between 40 and 55 years old who had been exposed to COVID-19. The rearrangement uses TRBV20-1 and TRBJ1-2; no definite D call. The DNA of the CDR3 is TGCAGTGCTAATTTATTCTATGGCTACACCTTC. It specifies CSANLFYGYTF.